A selection of T cell receptor beta chains follows, all from one sample in a study of OX40 agonist ivuxolimab in advanced cancers. Sequenced by immunoSEQ multiplex PCR; TCRdb stores in-frame clones only, minus some. The sample has tens of thousands of clones; 92% are singletons. The sample consisted of CD4+ or CD8+ T cells sorted from blood, taken in a trial of the OX40 agonist ivuxolimab. The receptors were gathered from an adult with an advanced solid tumor such as melanoma, head and neck, liver or kidney cancer. The CDR3 runs from the conserved cysteine through the conserved F or W. Fields, in order: J gene, V gene, D gene, clone size, CDR3 protein, CDR3 DNA. The D gene is left open where the match is weak. Clone sizes are given selectively: once, few, many, or a class where the clone is expanded.

j_call: TRBJ1-1; v_call: TRBV25-1; d_call: .; clone_size: .; cdr3_aa: CASSGWTHPEAFF; cdr3_nt: TGTGCCAGCAGTGGGTGGACACACCCTGAAGCTTTCTTT
j_call: TRBJ2-3; v_call: TRBV6-5; d_call: .; clone_size: .; cdr3_aa: CASMQALGTDTQYF; cdr3_nt: TGTGCCAGCATGCAGGCACTCGGCACAGATACGCAGTATTTT
j_call: TRBJ1-2; v_call: TRBV7-2; d_call: .; clone_size: .; cdr3_aa: CASSFETGYGYTF; cdr3_nt: TGTGCCAGCAGCTTCGAAACAGGGTATGGCTACACCTTC
j_call: TRBJ2-5; v_call: TRBV5-8; d_call: TRBD2; clone_size: .; cdr3_aa: CATGPGGGADRTQYF; cdr3_nt: TGTGCCACCGGTCCTGGCGGGGGGGCGGATCGGACCCAGTACTTC
j_call: TRBJ2-1; v_call: TRBV6-4; d_call: TRBD2; clone_size: few; cdr3_aa: CASSGDGGLAANEQFF; cdr3_nt: TGTGCCAGCAGTGGCGACGGCGGACTAGCGGCGAATGAGCAGTTCTTC
j_call: TRBJ2-7; v_call: TRBV5-1; d_call: .; clone_size: .; cdr3_aa: CASSVGQSYEQYF; cdr3_nt: TGCGCCAGCAGCGTCGGACAGTCCTACGAGCAGTACTTC
j_call: TRBJ1-6; v_call: TRBV30; d_call: .; clone_size: once; cdr3_aa: CAWSVRQVRGNSPLHF; cdr3_nt: TGTGCCTGGAGTGTAAGGCAGGTGAGGGGGAATTCACCCCTCCACTTT
j_call: TRBJ2-1; v_call: TRBV6-4; d_call: TRBD2; clone_size: .; cdr3_aa: CASSSGGSHEEQFF; cdr3_nt: TGTGCCAGCAGTTCCGGGGGGTCCCACGAGGAGCAGTTCTTC
j_call: TRBJ1-5; v_call: TRBV7-8; d_call: .; clone_size: .; cdr3_aa: CASSSVGPFNQPQHF; cdr3_nt: TGTGCCAGCAGCTCCGTGGGCCCTTTTAATCAGCCCCAGCATTTT
j_call: TRBJ2-1; v_call: TRBV5-1; d_call: .; clone_size: .; cdr3_aa: CASSLAGHINEQFF; cdr3_nt: TGCGCCAGCAGCTTGGCGGGCCACATCAATGAGCAGTTCTTC
j_call: TRBJ2-7; v_call: TRBV5-1; d_call: TRBD1; clone_size: .; cdr3_aa: CASSPSGTGSPDEQYF; cdr3_nt: TGCGCCAGCAGCCCATCCGGGACAGGGTCCCCCGACGAGCAGTACTTC